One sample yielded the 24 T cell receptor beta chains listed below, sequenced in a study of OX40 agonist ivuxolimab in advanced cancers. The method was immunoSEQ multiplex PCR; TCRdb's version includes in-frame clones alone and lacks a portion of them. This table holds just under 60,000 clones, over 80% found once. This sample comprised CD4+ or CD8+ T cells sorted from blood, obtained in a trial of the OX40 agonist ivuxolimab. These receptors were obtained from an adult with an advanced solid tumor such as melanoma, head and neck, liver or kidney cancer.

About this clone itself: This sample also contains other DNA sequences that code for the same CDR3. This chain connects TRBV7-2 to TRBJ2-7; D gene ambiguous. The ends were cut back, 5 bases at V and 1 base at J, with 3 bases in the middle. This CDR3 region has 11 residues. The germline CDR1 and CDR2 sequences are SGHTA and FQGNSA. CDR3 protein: CASSLSYEQYF. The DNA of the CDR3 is TGTGCCAGCAGCCTATCCTACGAGCAGTACTTC.

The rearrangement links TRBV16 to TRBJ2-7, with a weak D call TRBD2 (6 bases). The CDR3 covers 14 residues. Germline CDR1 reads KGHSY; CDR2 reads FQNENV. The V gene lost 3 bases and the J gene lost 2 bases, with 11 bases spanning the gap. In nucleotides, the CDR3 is TGTGCCAGCAGCCAGGGAGGACTCACCTACGAGCAGTACTTC. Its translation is CASSQGGLTYEQYF.

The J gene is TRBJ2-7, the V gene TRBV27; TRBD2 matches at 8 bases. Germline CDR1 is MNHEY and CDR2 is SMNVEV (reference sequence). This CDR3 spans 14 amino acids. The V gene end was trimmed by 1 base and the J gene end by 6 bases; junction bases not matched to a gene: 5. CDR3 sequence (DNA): TGTGCCAGCAGTTTATTCGGGAGGGCCGCCGAGCAGTACTTC. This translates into CASSLFGRAAEQYF.

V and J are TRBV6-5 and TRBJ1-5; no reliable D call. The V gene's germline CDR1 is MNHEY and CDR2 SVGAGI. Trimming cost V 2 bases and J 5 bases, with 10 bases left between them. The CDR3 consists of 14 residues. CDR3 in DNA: TGTGCCAGCAGTTACCCCCCGCTCGATCAGCCCCAGCATTTT. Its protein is CASSYPPLDQPQHF.

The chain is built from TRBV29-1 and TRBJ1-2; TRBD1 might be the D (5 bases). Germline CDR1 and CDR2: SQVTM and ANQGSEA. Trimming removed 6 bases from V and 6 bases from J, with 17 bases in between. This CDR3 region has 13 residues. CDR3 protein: CSVPGQAGNGYTF. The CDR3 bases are TGCAGCGTCCCGGGCCAGGCAGGGAATGGCTACACCTTC.

The CDR3 spells CASSQRSGSETQYF. For the CDR3, the DNA is TGCGCCAGCAGCCAACGTAGCGGGAGTGAGACCCAGTACTTC. V is TRBV4-3 and J is TRBJ2-5; 9 positions agree with TRBD2. CDR1 is LGHNA and CDR2 is YSLEER in the germline V gene. The CDR3 length is 14 residues. The V and J ends lost 2 bases and 5 bases, in that order; junction bases with no gene match: 3.

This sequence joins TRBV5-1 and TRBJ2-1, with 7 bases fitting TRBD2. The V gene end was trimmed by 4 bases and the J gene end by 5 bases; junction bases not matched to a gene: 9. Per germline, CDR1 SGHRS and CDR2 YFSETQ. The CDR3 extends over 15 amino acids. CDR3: CASSIPGLPNNEQFF. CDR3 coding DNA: TGCGCCAGCAGCATTCCGGGACTACCGAACAATGAGCAGTTCTTC.

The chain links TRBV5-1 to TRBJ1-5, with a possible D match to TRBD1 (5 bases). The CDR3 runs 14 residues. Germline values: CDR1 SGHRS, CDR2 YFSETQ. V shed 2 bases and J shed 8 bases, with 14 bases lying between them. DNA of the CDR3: TGCGCCAGCAGCTTTATGGGGGAGCCCGAGCCCCAGCATTTT. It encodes CASSFMGEPEPQHF.

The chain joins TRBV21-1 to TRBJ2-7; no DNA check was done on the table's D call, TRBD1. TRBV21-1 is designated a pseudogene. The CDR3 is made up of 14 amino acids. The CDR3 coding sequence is TGTGCCAGCAGCAGGACAGGGATCACTTACGAGCAGTACTTC. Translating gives CASSRTGITYEQYF.

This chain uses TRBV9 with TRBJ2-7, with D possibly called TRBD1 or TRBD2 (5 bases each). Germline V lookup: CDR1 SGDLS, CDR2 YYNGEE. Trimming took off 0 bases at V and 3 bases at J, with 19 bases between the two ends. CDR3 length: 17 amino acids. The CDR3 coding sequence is TGTGCCAGCAGCGTAGGTAGTGATACTAGGGGTTTCTACGAGCAGTACTTC. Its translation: CASSVGSDTRGFYEQYF. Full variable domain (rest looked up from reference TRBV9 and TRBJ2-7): DSGVTQTPKHLITATGQRVTLRCSPRSGDLSVYWYQQSLDQGLQFLIQYYNGEERAKGNILERFSAQQFPDLHSELNLSSLELGDSALYFCASSVGSDTRGFYEQYFGPGTRLTVT.

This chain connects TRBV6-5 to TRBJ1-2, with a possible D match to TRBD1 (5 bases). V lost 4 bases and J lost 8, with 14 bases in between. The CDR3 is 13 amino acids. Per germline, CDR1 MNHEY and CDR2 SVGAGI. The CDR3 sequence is CASSSGTLDGYTF. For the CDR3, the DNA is TGTGCCAGCAGTTCGGGGACCTTGGACGGCTACACCTTC.

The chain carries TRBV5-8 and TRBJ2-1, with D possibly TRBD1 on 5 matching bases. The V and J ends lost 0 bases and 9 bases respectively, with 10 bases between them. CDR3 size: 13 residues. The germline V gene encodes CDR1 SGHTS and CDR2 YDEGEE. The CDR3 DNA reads TGTGCCAGCAGCTTGGCTCATAGGGGTGAGCAGTTCTTC. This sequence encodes CASSLAHRGEQFF.

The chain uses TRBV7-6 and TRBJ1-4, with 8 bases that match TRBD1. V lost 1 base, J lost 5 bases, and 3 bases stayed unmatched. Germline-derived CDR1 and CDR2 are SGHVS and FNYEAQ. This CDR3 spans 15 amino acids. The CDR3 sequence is CASSLGRGPNEKLFF. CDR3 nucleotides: TGTGCCAGCAGCTTAGGCAGGGGGCCCAATGAAAAACTGTTTTTT.

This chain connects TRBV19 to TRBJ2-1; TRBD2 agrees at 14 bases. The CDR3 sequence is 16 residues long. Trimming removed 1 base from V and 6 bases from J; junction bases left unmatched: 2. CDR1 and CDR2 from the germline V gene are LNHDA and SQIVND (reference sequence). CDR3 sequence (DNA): TGTGCCAGTAGTATAGGACTAGCGGGAGGGGTCAATGAGCAGTTCTTC. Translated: CASSIGLAGGVNEQFF.

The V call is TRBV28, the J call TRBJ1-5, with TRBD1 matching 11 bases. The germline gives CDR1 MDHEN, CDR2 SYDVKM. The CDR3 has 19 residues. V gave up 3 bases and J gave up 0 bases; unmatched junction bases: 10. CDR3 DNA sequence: TGTGCCAGCAGTTTTGGAGGACAGGGGGCAATTCATAGCAATCAGCCCCAGCATTTT. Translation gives CASSFGGQGAIHSNQPQHF.

The CDR3 sequence: CASSEEQGVMSEKLFF. Here the CDR3 DNA reads TGTGCCAGCAGTGAAGAACAGGGGGTAATGAGTGAAAAACTGTTTTTT. This chain connects TRBV2 to TRBJ1-4, with 8 bases identical to TRBD1. V lost 1 base, J lost 7 bases, and 8 bases stayed unmatched. CDR3 length equals 16 residues. The germline gives CDR1 SNHLY, CDR2 FYNNEI.

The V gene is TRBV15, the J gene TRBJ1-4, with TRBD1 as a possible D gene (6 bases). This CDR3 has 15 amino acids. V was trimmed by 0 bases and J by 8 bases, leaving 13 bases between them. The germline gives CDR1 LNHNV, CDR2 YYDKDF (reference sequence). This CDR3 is CATSRDRTDGEKLFF. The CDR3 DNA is TGTGCCACCAGCAGAGACAGGACAGACGGCGAAAAACTGTTTTTT. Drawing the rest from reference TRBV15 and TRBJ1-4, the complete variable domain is DAMVIQNPRYQVTQFGKPVTLSCSQTLNHNVMYWYQQKSSQAPKLLFHYYDKDFNNEADTPDNFQSRRPNTSFCFLDIRSPGLGDTAMYLCATSRDRTDGEKLFFGSGTQLSVL.

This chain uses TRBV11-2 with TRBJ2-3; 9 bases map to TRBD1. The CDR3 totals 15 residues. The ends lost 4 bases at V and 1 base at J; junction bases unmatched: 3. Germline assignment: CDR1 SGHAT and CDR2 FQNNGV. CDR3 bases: TGTGCCAGCAGCTACACAGGGGGCGGCACAGATACGCAGTATTTT. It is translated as CASSYTGGGTDTQYF. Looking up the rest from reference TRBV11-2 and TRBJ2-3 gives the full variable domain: EAGVAQSPRYKIIEKRQSVAFWCNPISGHATLYWYQQILGQGPKLLIQFQNNGVVDDSQLPKDRFSAERLKGVDSTLKIQPAKLEDSAVYLCASSYTGGGTDTQYFGPGTRLTVL.

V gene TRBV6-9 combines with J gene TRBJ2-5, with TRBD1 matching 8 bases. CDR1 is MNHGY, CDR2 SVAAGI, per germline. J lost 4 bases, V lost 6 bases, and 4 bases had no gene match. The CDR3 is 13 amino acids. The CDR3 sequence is CASRVQGGETQYF. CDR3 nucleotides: TGTGCCAGCAGGGTACAGGGGGGAGAGACCCAGTACTTC.

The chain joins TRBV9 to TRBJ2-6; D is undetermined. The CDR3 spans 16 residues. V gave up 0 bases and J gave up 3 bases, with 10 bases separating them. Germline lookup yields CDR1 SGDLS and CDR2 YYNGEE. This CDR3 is CASSVGAGLGANVLTF. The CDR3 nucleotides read TGTGCCAGCAGCGTAGGGGCTGGTCTTGGGGCCAACGTCCTGACTTTC.

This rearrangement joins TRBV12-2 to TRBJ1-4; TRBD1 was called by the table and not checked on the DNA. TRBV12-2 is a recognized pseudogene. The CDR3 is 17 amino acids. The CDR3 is CASRSRQGATTNEKLFF. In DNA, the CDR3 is TGTGCAAGTCGCTCAAGACAGGGGGCGACAACTAATGAAAAACTGTTTTTT.

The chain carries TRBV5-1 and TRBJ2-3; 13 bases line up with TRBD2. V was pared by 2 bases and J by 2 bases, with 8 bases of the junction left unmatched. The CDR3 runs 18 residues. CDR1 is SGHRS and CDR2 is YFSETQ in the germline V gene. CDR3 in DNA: TGCGCCAGCAGCTTAGGACTAGCGGGAGCCCGTCTCACAGATACGCAGTATTTT. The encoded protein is CASSLGLAGARLTDTQYF.

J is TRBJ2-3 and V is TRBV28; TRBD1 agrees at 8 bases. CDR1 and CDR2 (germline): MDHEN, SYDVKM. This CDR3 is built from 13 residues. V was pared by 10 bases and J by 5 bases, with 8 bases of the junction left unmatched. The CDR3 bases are TGTGCCACTGGGCGACAGGGGTTAGATACGCAGTATTTT. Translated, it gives CATGRQGLDTQYF.

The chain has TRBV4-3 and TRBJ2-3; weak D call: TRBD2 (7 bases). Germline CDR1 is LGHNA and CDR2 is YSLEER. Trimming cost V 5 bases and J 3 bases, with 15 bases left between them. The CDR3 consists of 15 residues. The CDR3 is CASSSGGGGTDTQYF. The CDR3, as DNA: TGCGCCAGCAGCTCCGGAGGGGGAGGGACAGATACGCAGTATTTT.